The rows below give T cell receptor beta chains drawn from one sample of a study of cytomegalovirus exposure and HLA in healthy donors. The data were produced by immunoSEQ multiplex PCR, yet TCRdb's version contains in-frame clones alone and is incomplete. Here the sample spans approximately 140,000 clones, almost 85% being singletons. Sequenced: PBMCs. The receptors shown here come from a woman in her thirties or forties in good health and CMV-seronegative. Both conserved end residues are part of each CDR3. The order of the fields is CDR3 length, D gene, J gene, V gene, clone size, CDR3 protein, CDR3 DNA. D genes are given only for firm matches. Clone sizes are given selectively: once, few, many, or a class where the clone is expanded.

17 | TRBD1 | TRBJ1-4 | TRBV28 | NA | CASSLEAGGVGLEKLFF | TGTGCCAGCAGTTTAGAGGCAGGGGGCGTGGGTCTTGAAAAACTGTTTTTT
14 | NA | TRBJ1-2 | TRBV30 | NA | CAWSVFAANYGYTF | TGTGCCTGGAGTGTATTTGCAGCGAACTATGGCTACACCTTC
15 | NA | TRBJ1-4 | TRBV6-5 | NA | CASGYSFATNEKLFF | TGTGCCAGCGGATATAGCTTTGCAACTAATGAAAAACTGTTTTTT
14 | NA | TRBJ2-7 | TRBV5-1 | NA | CASSSPGHIYEQYF | TGCGCCAGCAGCTCCCCGGGACACATCTACGAGCAGTACTTC
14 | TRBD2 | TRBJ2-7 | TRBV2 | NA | CASMFLGGGDEQYF | TGTGCCAGCATGTTTCTCGGCGGGGGGGACGAGCAGTACTTC
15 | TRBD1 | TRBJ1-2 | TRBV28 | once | CASSLSGQAFYGYTF | TGTGCCAGCAGTTTGTCAGGACAGGCCTTCTATGGCTACACCTTC
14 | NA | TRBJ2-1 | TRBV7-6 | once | CASSLVFRDNEQFF | TGTGCCAGCAGCTTAGTGTTTCGGGATAATGAGCAGTTCTTC
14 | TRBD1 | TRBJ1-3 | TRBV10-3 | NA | CAIREQGVGNTIYF | TGTGCCATCAGAGAGCAGGGGGTTGGAAACACCATATATTTT
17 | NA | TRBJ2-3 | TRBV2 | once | CASSEFGFLAEGYTQYF | TGTGCCAGCAGTGAATTCGGGTTTCTAGCTGAAGGATATACGCAGTATTTT
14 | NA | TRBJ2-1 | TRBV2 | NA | CASSELVSYNEQFF | TGTGCCAGCAGTGAACTAGTATCCTACAATGAGCAGTTCTTC